The 3 T cell receptor beta chains below come from one sample, sequenced in a study of Graves' ophthalmopathy and Graves' hyperthyroidism. Amplified TCR beta CDR3 regions were obtained using RNA transcripts as template. HTBI primers served in a first-round RT-PCR, which a second-round multiplex PCR followed. TCRdb analysed the multiplex PCR reads with MiXCR anew, one entry per CDR3 protein. The top ten hold 5.8% of the sample, which has roughly 160,000 distinct CDR3 sequences, around two fifths seen once. The sample comprised peripheral blood. The source of these receptors is a middle-aged woman with Graves' ophthalmopathy.

The rearrangement joins TRBV6-5 to TRBJ2-7; TRBD1 aligns across 7 bases. The CDR3 is 15 amino acids. After removal of 0 bases from V and 4 bases from J, the junction contained 6 bases not matched to a gene. The germline V gene has CDR1 MNHEY and CDR2 SVGAGI. This CDR3 reads CASSYSATGSYEQYF. For the CDR3, the DNA is TGTGCCAGCAGTTACTCGGCGACAGGGTCTTACGAGCAGTACTTC.

This clonotype was counted at least ten times. The V gene is TRBV4-3, the J gene TRBJ2-4; possible D gene TRBD1, 6 bases. There are 15 residues in the CDR3. Germline V gene data show CDR1 as LGHNA and CDR2 as YSLEER. Trimming cost V 0 bases and J 6 bases, with 12 bases left between them. The CDR3 region has the DNA TGCGCCAGCAGCCAAGACCTGGACAGAACAAACATTCAGTACTTC. Translation gives CASSQDLDRTNIQYF.

This clonotype was detected many times. This rearrangement joins TRBV10-2 to TRBJ2-7; D remains unclear. This CDR3 has 12 residues. Germline V lookup: CDR1 WSHSY, CDR2 SAAADI. The ends were cut back, 4 bases at V and 5 bases at J, with 9 bases in the middle. The CDR3 DNA follows: TGCGCCAGCAGTGTAGATAACCACGAGCAGTACTTC. Protein sequence: CASSVDNHEQYF.